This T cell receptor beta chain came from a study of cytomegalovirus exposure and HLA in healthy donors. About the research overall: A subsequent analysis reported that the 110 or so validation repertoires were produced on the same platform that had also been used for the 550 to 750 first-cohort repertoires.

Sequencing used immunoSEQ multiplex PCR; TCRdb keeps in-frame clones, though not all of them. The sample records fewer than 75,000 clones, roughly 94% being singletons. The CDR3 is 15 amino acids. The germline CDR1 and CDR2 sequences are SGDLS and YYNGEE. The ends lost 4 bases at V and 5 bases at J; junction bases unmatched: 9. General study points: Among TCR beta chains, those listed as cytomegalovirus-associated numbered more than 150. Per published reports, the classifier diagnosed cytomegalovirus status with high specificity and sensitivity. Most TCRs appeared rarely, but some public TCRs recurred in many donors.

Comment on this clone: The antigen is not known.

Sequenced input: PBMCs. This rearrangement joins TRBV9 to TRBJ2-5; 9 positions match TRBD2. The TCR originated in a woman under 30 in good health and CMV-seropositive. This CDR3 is CASSPLREGDETQYF. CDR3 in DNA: TGTGCCAGCAGCCCTTTGCGGGAGGGGGATGAGACCCAGTACTTC.